The clone carrying this T cell receptor (beta chain) showed up just a few times. Its antigen is currently unknown. A far larger clone is just one base off, so this is likely a read error. Given the absence of the conserved phenylalanine or tryptophan at the CDR3 end, a read error is likely. The germline V gene encodes CDR1 SEHNR and CDR2 FQNEAQ (reference sequence). Trimming took 5 bases from V and 1 from J; bases not matched to a gene: 3. CDR3 length: 15 amino acids. The data stem from a study of T cells in Graves' hyperthyroidism and ophthalmopathy. Regarding the study as a whole: Model output signaled ophthalmopathy a median around 6.9 months ahead of onset.

The investigators amplified TCR beta CDR3 regions from RNA transcripts. TCR CDR3 regions were first amplified by RT-PCR with HTBI primers. MiXCR, run by TCRdb on the multiplex PCR reads, gives a single entry per CDR3 protein. Of approximately 600,000 distinct CDR3 sequences listed, under 25% were seen once; the top ten hold more than 30%. Sequencing input: blood. The receptor comes from a man aged 25 to 40 with Graves' ophthalmopathy. This chain joins TRBV7-9 and TRBJ2-3, with TRBD2 matching over 10 bases. As DNA, the CDR3 is TGTGCCAGCAGCCCCGGGACTAGCGGCACAGATACGCAGTATCTT. Its translation: CASSPGTSGTDTQYL.